This TCR beta chain derives from a study of blood T cell repertoires in COVID-19. The overall study: Samples of COVID-19 (acute and convalescent) were obtained from the United States, Italy and Spain.

Generated by immunoSEQ multiplex PCR, the TCRdb table keeps only in-frame clones and is missing some. The sample includes 100,000 or so clones, roughly 90% of them seen just once. The source of this sequence is a man aged 55-75 years with acute or convalescent COVID-19. Sequenced sample: peripheral blood.

The CDR3 nucleotides are TGTGCCAGCAGTGATCTGGGGCTCTATGGCTACACCTTC. Its protein is CASSDLGLYGYTF. V usage is TRBV2 and J usage is TRBJ1-2, with D maybe TRBD1 (5 bases). Trimming took 3 bases from V and 4 from J, leaving 9 bases between them. CDR1 is SNHLY and CDR2 is FYNNEI in the germline V gene. The CDR3 is made up of 13 amino acids.